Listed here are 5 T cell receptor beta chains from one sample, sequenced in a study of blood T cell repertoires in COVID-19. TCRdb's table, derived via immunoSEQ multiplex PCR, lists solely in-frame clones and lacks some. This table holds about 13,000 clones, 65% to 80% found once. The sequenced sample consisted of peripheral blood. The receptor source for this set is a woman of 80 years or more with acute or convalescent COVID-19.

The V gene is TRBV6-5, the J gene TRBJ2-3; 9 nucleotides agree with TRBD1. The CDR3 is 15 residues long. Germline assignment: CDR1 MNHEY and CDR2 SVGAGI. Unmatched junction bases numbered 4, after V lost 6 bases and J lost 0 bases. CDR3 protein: CASRLQGASTDTQYF. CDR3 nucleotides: TGTGCCAGCAGATTACAGGGGGCAAGCACAGATACGCAGTATTTT.

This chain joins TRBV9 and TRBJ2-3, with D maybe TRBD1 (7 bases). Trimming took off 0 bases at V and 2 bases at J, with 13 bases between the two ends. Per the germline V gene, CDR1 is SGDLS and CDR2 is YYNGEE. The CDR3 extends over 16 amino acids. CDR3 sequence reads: CASSVGWRGPTDTQYF. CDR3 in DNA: TGTGCCAGCAGCGTAGGTTGGAGGGGGCCCACAGATACGCAGTATTTT.

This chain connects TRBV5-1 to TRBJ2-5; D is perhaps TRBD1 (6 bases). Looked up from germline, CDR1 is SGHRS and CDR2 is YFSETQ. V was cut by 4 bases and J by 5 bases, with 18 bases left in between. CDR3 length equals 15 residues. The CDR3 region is CASSGFSGTTETQYF. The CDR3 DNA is TGCGCCAGCAGCGGATTCTCCGGGACAACGGAGACCCAGTACTTC.

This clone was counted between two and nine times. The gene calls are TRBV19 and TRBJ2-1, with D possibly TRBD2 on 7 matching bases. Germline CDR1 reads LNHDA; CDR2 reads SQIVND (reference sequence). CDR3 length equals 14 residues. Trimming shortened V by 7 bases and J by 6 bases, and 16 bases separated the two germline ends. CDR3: CASTAPGGANEQFF. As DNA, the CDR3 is TGTGCCAGTACCGCCCCTGGGGGGGCCAATGAGCAGTTCTTC.

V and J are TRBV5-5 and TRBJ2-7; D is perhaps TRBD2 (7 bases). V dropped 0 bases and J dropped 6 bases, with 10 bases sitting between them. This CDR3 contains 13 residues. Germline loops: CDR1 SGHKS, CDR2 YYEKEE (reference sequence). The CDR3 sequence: CASSLAGGLEQYF. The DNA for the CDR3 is TGTGCCAGCAGCTTGGCCGGGGGGCTCGAGCAGTACTTC.